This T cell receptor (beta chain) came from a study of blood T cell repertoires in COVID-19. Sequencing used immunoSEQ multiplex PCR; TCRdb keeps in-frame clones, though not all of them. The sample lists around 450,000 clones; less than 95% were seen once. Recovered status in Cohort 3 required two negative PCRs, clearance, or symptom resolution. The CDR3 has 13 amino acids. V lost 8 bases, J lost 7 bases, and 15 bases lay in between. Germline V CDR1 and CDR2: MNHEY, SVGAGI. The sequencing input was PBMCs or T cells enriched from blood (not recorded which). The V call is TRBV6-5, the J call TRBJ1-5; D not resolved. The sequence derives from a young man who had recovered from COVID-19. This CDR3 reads CASSETPRQPQHF. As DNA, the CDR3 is TGTGCCAGCTCTGAAACCCCTCGGCAGCCCCAGCATTTT.